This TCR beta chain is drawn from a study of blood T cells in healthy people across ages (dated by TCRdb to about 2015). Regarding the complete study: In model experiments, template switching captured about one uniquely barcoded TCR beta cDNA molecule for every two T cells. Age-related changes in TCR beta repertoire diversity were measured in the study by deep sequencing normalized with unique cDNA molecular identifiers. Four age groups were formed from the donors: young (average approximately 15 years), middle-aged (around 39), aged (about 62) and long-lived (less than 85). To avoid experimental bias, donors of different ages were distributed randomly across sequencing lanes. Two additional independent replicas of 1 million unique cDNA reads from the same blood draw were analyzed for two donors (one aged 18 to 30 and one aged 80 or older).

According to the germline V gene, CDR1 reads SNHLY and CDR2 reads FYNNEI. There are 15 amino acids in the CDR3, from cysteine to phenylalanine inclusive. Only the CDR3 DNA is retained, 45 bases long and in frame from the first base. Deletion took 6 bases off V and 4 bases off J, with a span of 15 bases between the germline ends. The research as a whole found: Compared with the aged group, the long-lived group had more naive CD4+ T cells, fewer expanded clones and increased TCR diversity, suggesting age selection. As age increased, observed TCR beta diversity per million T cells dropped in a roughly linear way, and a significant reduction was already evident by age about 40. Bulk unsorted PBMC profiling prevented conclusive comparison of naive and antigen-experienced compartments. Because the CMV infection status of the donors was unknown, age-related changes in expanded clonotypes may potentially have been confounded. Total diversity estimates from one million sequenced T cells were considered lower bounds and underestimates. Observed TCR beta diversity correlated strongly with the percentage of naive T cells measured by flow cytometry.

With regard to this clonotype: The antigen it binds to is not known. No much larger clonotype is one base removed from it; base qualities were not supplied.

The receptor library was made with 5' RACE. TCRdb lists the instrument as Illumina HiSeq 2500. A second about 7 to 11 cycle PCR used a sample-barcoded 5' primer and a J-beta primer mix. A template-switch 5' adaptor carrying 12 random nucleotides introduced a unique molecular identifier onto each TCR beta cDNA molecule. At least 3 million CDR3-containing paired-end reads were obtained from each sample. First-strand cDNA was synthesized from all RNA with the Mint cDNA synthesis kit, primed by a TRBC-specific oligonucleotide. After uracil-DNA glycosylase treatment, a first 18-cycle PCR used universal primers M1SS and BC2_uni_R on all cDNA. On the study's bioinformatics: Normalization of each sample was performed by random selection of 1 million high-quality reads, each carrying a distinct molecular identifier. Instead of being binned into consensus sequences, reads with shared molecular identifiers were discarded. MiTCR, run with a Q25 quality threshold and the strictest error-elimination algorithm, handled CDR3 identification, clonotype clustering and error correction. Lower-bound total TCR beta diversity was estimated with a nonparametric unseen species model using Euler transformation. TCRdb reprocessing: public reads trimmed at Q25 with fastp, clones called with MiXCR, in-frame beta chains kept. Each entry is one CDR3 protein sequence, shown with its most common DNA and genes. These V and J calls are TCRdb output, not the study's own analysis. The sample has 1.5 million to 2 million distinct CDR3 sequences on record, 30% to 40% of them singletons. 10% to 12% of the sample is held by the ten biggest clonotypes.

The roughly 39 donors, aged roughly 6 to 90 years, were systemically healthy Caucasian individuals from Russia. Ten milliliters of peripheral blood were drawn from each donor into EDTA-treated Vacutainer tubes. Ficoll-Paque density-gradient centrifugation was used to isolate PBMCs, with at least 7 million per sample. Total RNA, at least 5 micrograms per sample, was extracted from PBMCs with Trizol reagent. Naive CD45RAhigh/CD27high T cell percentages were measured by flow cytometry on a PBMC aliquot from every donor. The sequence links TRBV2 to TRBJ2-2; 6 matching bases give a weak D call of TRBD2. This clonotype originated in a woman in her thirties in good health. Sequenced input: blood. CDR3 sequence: CASRSGPRPTGELFF. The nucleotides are TGTGCCAGCAGAAGCGGGCCCAGACCCACCGGGGAGCTGTTTTTT.